Listed here are 32 T cell receptor beta chains from one sample, sequenced in a study of CD8+ T cells in alopecia areata. Alopecia areata patients provided lesional scalp punch biopsies and peripheral blood. Reverse transcription of extracted RNA yielded cDNA, which provided the sequencing template. The repertoire was sequenced with immunoSEQ multiplex PCR; TCRdb's copy has only in-frame clones and lacks some. Of approximately 12,000 clones listed, roughly 65% were seen once; the top ten hold 20% to 25%. The sample was skin. These receptors all stem from a human donor with alopecia areata.

The chain carries TRBV30 and TRBJ1-5; 7 positions agree with TRBD1. The CDR3 spans 16 residues. Germline CDR1 and CDR2: GTSNPN and SVGIG (reference sequence). The junction had 17 bases not matched to a gene; V was cut back by 2 bases and J by 10 bases. DNA for the CDR3: TGTGCCTGGAGTCAGCCCGACAGGGTACCCTCAAGACCCCAGCATTTT. Its protein is CAWSQPDRVPSRPQHF. Looking up the rest from reference TRBV30 and TRBJ1-5 gives the full variable domain: SQTIHQWPATLVQPVGSPLSLECTVEGTSNPNLYWYRQAAGRGLQLLFYSVGIGQISSEVPQNLSASRPQDRQFILSSKKLLLSDSGFYLCAWSQPDRVPSRPQHFGDGTRLSIL.

The chain combines TRBV7-8 with TRBJ2-1, with 10 bases aligning to TRBD2. The junction had 9 bases not matched to a gene; V was cut back by 1 base and J by 12 bases. Germline lookup yields CDR1 SGHVS and CDR2 FQNEAQ. This CDR3 comprises 15 residues. Here the CDR3 reads CASSLVRAGGPRQFF. CDR3 coding DNA: TGTGCCAGCAGCTTAGTTAGAGCGGGAGGGCCCAGGCAGTTCTTC.

This clone is classed as medium-sized. The chain couples TRBV28 to TRBJ2-1, with TRBD2 matching 12 bases. The CDR3 consists of 15 residues. Germline trimming cut 2 bases from V and 4 bases from J; bases unmatched to any gene: 0. CDR1 MDHEN and CDR2 SYDVKM come from the germline V gene. This CDR3 reads CASSLLAGGYNEQFF. CDR3 nucleotides: TGTGCCAGCAGTTTACTAGCGGGAGGGTACAATGAGCAGTTCTTC.

The chain couples TRBV6-5 to TRBJ2-3; TRBD2 aligns across 9 bases. After removal of 7 bases from V and 9 bases from J, the junction contained 11 bases not matched to a gene. The length of the CDR3 is 14 residues. Germline lookup yields CDR1 MNHEY and CDR2 SVGAGI. This CDR3 is CASKPGASGTTQYF. CDR3 bases: TGTGCCAGCAAACCCGGGGCTAGCGGGACCACGCAGTATTTT.

The chain carries TRBV4-1 and TRBJ2-1; 11 bases agree with TRBD2. This CDR3 spans 19 amino acids. From germline, CDR1 is MGHRA and CDR2 YSYEKL. V was clipped by 4 bases and J by 1 base; unmatched bases: 12. The CDR3: CASSRLAGLDTLSYNEQFF. The CDR3 DNA reads as TGCGCCAGCAGCCGACTAGCGGGACTCGACACCTTGTCCTACAATGAGCAGTTCTTC.

The CDR3 region has the DNA TGTGCCATCAGTGACCCCCAAGAGGGGCTCGCGAGCAATCAGCCCCAGCATTTT. Its translation: CAISDPQEGLASNQPQHF. This sequence joins TRBV10-3 and TRBJ1-5; D might be TRBD1 (5 bases). The CDR3 contains 18 residues. Trimming shortened V by 3 bases and J by 1 base, and 19 bases separated the two germline ends. Per the germline V gene, CDR1 is ENHRY and CDR2 is SYGVKD.

This sequence joins TRBV5-1 and TRBJ1-2, with TRBD1 matching 8 bases. With V trimmed by 3 bases and J by 4 bases, 5 bases remained unmatched. Per the germline V gene, CDR1 is SGHRS and CDR2 is YFSETQ. The CDR3 contains 14 residues. CDR3 in DNA: TGCGCCAGCAGCTACCGGGACAGGATCTATGGCTACACCTTC. Encoded protein: CASSYRDRIYGYTF.

The chain employs TRBV6-1 and TRBJ1-1; D is perhaps TRBD1 (5 bases). Germline assignment: CDR1 MNHNS and CDR2 SASEGT. CDR3 length: 13 residues. With 6 bases removed from V and 1 base from J, the gap between germline ends came to 9 bases. CDR3 in DNA: TGTGCCAGCAGCGCTCAGGGGAACACTGAAGCTTTCTTT. Protein: CASSAQGNTEAFF.

This clone has only one observation. J is TRBJ1-1 and V is TRBV14; D is uncertain. The ends were cut back, 2 bases at V and 3 bases at J, with 16 bases in the middle. The CDR3 totals 16 residues. CDR1 is SGHDN and CDR2 is FVKESK in the germline V gene. CDR3 sequence: CASSQLRRGDDTEAFF. CDR3 DNA: TGTGCCAGCAGCCAACTTCGGCGGGGAGATGACACTGAAGCTTTCTTT.

The chain links TRBV7-9 to TRBJ2-3; TRBD1 matches at 10 bases. Germline trimming cut 7 bases from V and 1 base from J; bases unmatched to any gene: 5. CDR1 is SEHNR, CDR2 FQNEAQ, per germline (reference sequence). This CDR3 has 15 amino acids. CDR3 sequence reads: CASIRQGAGTDTQYF. CDR3 sequence (DNA): TGTGCCAGCATCCGACAGGGGGCTGGCACAGATACGCAGTATTTT. The full variable domain, its missing parts supplied by reference TRBV7-9 and TRBJ2-3, is DTGVSQNPRHKITKRGQNVTFRCDPISEHNRLYWYRQTLGQGPEFLTYFQNEAQLEKSRLLSDRFSAERPKGSFSTLEIQRTEQGDSAMYLCASIRQGAGTDTQYFGPGTRLTVL.

The chain recombines TRBV4-1 with TRBJ2-2, with D perhaps TRBD1 or TRBD2 (6 bases each). V lost 3 bases, J lost 4 bases, and 12 bases lay in between. The germline gives CDR1 MGHRA, CDR2 YSYEKL. The CDR3 is 15 amino acids. The CDR3 region is CASSQRRGGTGELFF. The CDR3 region has the DNA TGCGCCAGCAGCCAGCGCAGGGGAGGCACCGGGGAGCTGTTTTTT.

The V and J genes are TRBV4-1 and TRBJ1-1; D uncertain. The CDR3 totals 12 residues. CDR1 and CDR2 (germline): MGHRA, YSYEKL. The germline V and J ends were trimmed by 3 bases and 3 bases, with 5 bases remaining between them. CDR3 DNA: TGCGCCAGCAGCCAGCCTTACACTGAAGCTTTCTTT. This codes for CASSQPYTEAFF.

This chain joins TRBV6-5 and TRBJ2-3; perhaps TRBD2 as D (6 bases). The CDR3 length is 14 residues. V was pared by 6 bases and J by 6 bases, with 16 bases between. CDR1 MNHEY and CDR2 SVGAGI come from the germline V gene. The DNA for the CDR3 is TGTGCCAGCAGCCCGCGGGGCAGGAGGGATACGCAGTATTTT. Protein: CASSPRGRRDTQYF.

This chain connects TRBV5-5 to TRBJ1-1; TRBD1 matches 7 bases. This CDR3 comprises 15 residues. Germline V gene lookup returns CDR1 SGHKS and CDR2 YYEKEE (reference sequence). After removal of 2 bases from V and 1 base from J, the junction contained 5 bases not matched to a gene. The CDR3 protein is CASSFQDRRNTEAFF. DNA for the CDR3: TGTGCCAGCAGCTTTCAGGACAGGAGGAACACTGAAGCTTTCTTT.

A word on this clone: This same CDR3 is encoded by further DNA sequences in the sample. The V call is TRBV28, the J call TRBJ2-1; tentative D call: TRBD2 (6 bases). V lost 4 bases, J lost 7 bases, and 20 bases lay in between. The CDR3 contains 16 residues. Germline CDR1 is MDHEN and CDR2 is SYDVKM. The CDR3 sequence: CASSWAGSSDGNEQFF. DNA for the CDR3: TGTGCCAGCAGTTGGGCGGGGAGCTCTGATGGTAATGAGCAGTTCTTC.

By share, this clone ranks as medium-sized. V gene TRBV7-9 combines with J gene TRBJ2-6; no clear D gene. Germline CDR1 SEHNR, CDR2 FQNEAQ (reference sequence). V shed 3 bases and J shed 1 base, with 10 bases lying between them. This CDR3 region has 16 residues. The DNA of the CDR3 is TGTGCCAGCAGCTTCCTCCTTATGTCTGGGGCCAACGTCCTGACTTTC. Translation gives CASSFLLMSGANVLTF.

In DNA form, the CDR3 reads TGTGCCAGTAGTACCCGGAGGGAGACCCAGTACTTC. It translates to CASSTRRETQYF. This chain uses TRBV19 with TRBJ2-5; tentatively, D is TRBD2 (5 bases). The V end was cut by 4 bases, the J end by 5 bases, with 8 bases between. CDR3 length: 12 residues. Germline loops: CDR1 LNHDA, CDR2 SQIVND (reference sequence).

This chain connects TRBV10-2 to TRBJ2-7; 7 bases are a match to TRBD2. Germline loops: CDR1 WSHSY, CDR2 SAAADI. J was trimmed by 3 bases and V by 2 bases; bases with no gene match: 7. This CDR3 has 15 amino acids. For the CDR3, the DNA is TGCGCCAGCAGTGAGCCCGGACTAGGTCTCTACGAGCAGTACTTC. As protein: CASSEPGLGLYEQYF.

Only a few counts were recorded for this clone. This rearrangement joins TRBV10-3 to TRBJ2-6; 7 positions match TRBD1. J lost 0 bases, V lost 2 bases, and 1 base had no gene match. The CDR3 runs to 16 residues. Germline values: CDR1 ENHRY, CDR2 SYGVKD. CDR3 region: CAISERDSSGANVLTF. CDR3 in DNA: TGTGCCATCAGTGAGAGGGACAGCTCTGGGGCCAACGTCCTGACTTTC.

V gene TRBV7-9 combines with J gene TRBJ1-1, with D tentatively TRBD1 (6 bases). Germline values: CDR1 SEHNR, CDR2 FQNEAQ (reference sequence). The V end lost 3 bases, the J end lost 8 bases, and 16 bases lay between the germline ends. The CDR3 runs 14 residues. The CDR3 here is CASSFGGATLEAFF. The CDR3 DNA follows: TGTGCCAGCAGCTTTGGGGGGGCGACCCTAGAAGCTTTCTTT. Full variable domain (missing parts from reference TRBV7-9 and TRBJ1-1): DTGVSQNPRHKITKRGQNVTFRCDPISEHNRLYWYRQTLGQGPEFLTYFQNEAQLEKSRLLSDRFSAERPKGSFSTLEIQRTEQGDSAMYLCASSFGGATLEAFFGQGTRLTVV.

The rearrangement links TRBV7-2 to TRBJ2-4, with no clear D. This CDR3 spans 13 amino acids. Germline CDR1 reads SGHTA; CDR2 reads FQGNSA. The V and J ends lost 2 bases and 11 bases respectively, with 13 bases between them. The CDR3 DNA is TGTGCCAGCAGCTTATCGAACTCCCAGCTTCAGTACTTC. Translating it yields CASSLSNSQLQYF.

The gene calls are TRBV4-1 and TRBJ2-7, with 7 bases matching TRBD2. The germline V gene encodes CDR1 MGHRA and CDR2 YSYEKL. Trimming removed 3 bases from V and 3 bases from J; junction bases left unmatched: 17. This CDR3 has 18 residues. The CDR3 DNA reads as TGCGCCAGCAGCCAGTCCCTCTGGGCTAGCGGCCAGAACTACGAGCAGTACTTC. It is translated as CASSQSLWASGQNYEQYF.

The DNA of the CDR3 is TGTGCCAGCTCACCACACATGCAAACGGGAAATGGGGTTGAAGCTTTCTTT. This gives the protein CASSPHMQTGNGVEAFF. The chain is built from TRBV18 and TRBJ1-1; no clear D. CDR1 KGHSH and CDR2 LQKENI come from the germline V gene. Between the trimmed V and J ends, which lost 1 base and 7 bases, there was a span of 22 bases. The CDR3 runs to 17 residues.

The chain employs TRBV19 and TRBJ2-2; perhaps TRBD2 as D (5 bases). Per the germline V gene, CDR1 is LNHDA and CDR2 is SQIVND (reference sequence). CDR3 length equals 15 residues. Deletions cut 4 bases from V and 6 bases from J, with 15 bases between. CDR3 protein: CASSRRVSLPGELFF. The DNA of the CDR3 is TGTGCCAGTAGTAGGCGGGTCTCTCTCCCCGGGGAGCTGTTTTTT.

This clone was observed a handful of times. J is TRBJ2-1 and V is TRBV7-9; D is perhaps TRBD2 (6 bases). The CDR3 spans 14 residues. Germline loops: CDR1 SEHNR, CDR2 FQNEAQ (reference sequence). V shed 5 bases and J shed 8 bases, with 16 bases lying between them. CDR3 amino acids: CASSHASWGDEQFF. DNA for the CDR3: TGTGCCAGCAGCCACGCCTCTTGGGGGGATGAGCAGTTCTTC. Full variable domain (remainder filled in from reference TRBV7-9 and TRBJ2-1): DTGVSQNPRHKITKRGQNVTFRCDPISEHNRLYWYRQTLGQGPEFLTYFQNEAQLEKSRLLSDRFSAERPKGSFSTLEIQRTEQGDSAMYLCASSHASWGDEQFFGPGTRLTVL.

The V call is TRBV6-5, the J call TRBJ2-2, with D perhaps matching TRBD1 (5 bases). The germline gives CDR1 MNHEY, CDR2 SVGAGI. The CDR3 extends over 13 amino acids. Trimming pared 1 base from V and 7 bases from J, leaving 7 bases between. In nucleotides, the CDR3 is TGTGCCAGCAGTTACTTTACAGGCGGGGAGCTGTTTTTT. Protein: CASSYFTGGELFF.

The chain is built from TRBV18 and TRBJ1-2; 7 bases line up with TRBD1. Trimming at V came to 1 base and at J to 2 bases, leaving 7 bases not matched to a gene. Germline V lookup: CDR1 KGHSH, CDR2 LQKENI. This CDR3 has 16 residues. DNA for the CDR3: TGTGCCAGCTCACCACAGTCCCAGGGGGAAAACTATGGCTACACCTTC. Encoded protein: CASSPQSQGENYGYTF. The full variable domain, completed using reference TRBV18 and TRBJ1-2, is NAGVMQNPRHLVRRRGQEARLRCSPMKGHSHVYWYRQLPEEGLKFMVYLQKENIIDESGMPKERFSAEFPKEGPSILRIQQVVRGDSAAYFCASSPQSQGENYGYTFGSGTRLTVV.

The V and J genes are TRBV7-6 and TRBJ1-2, with 7 bases identical to TRBD1. V lost 1 base and J lost 4; bases outside the gene matches: 21. The CDR3 extends over 20 amino acids. Germline CDR1 reads SGHVS; CDR2 reads FNYEAQ. The CDR3: CASSLDMLGSDRRSPYGYTF. CDR3 nucleotides: TGTGCCAGCAGCTTAGATATGCTAGGGTCGGACAGGAGATCTCCCTATGGCTACACCTTC.

This clone was detected a few times. The rearrangement uses TRBV6-6 and TRBJ2-7; no reliable D call. CDR1 is MNHNY and CDR2 is SVGAGI in the germline V gene (reference sequence). This CDR3 is built from 11 residues. Between the trimmed V and J ends, which lost 6 bases and 3 bases, there was a span of 6 bases. The CDR3 loop reads CASSQNYEQYF. In DNA form, the CDR3 reads TGTGCCAGCAGCCAAAACTACGAGCAGTACTTC.

This rearrangement joins TRBV27 to TRBJ1-1; weak D call: TRBD1 (6 bases). Germline V gives CDR1 MNHEY, CDR2 SMNVEV (reference sequence). The CDR3 is 17 amino acids. The V and J ends lost 6 bases and 4 bases respectively, with 24 bases between them. This CDR3 reads CASRLLGWSGASTEAFF. DNA of the CDR3: TGTGCCAGCAGACTCCTTGGCTGGTCGGGGGCTAGCACTGAAGCTTTCTTT.

By frequency in the sample, this clone is medium-sized. V is TRBV7-2 and J is TRBJ2-7, with D tentatively TRBD2 (5 bases). The CDR3 totals 15 residues. Germline CDR1 and CDR2: SGHTA and FQGNSA. V lost 2 bases, J lost 2 bases, and 13 bases lay in between. Here the CDR3 reads CASSLRGFYTYEQYF. For the CDR3, the DNA is TGTGCCAGCAGCTTACGAGGGTTCTACACCTACGAGCAGTACTTC.

This chain links TRBV27 with TRBJ1-2, with D unclear. CDR3 length: 13 amino acids. CDR1 MNHEY and CDR2 SMNVEV come from the germline V gene (reference sequence). Trimming stripped 2 bases from V and 3 bases from J, with 7 bases between. The CDR3 reads CASSLEGHYGYTF. CDR3 bases: TGTGCCAGCAGTTTAGAGGGCCACTATGGCTACACCTTC.